Listed below are T cell receptor beta chains from one sample, sequenced in a study of CD8+ T cells in alopecia areata. Sequenced by immunoSEQ multiplex PCR; TCRdb stores in-frame clones only, minus some. The data show more than 95,000 clones, around 45% seen once. The source material was NKG2D-low CD8+ T cells sorted from blood. The origin of the receptors is a human donor with alopecia areata. CDR3s include the opening cysteine and the closing phenylalanine or tryptophan. A D gene is named only where the DNA matches it firmly. The size entry is marked missing in some rows and otherwise reads once, few, many or a size class.

>TRBD1|TRBJ1-2|once|TRBV27
CASSLGQNYGYTF
TGTGCCAGCAGTTTGGGACAGAACTATGGCTACACCTTC
>TRBD1|TRBJ2-1|NA|TRBV2
CASSEGDRAHEQFF
TGTGCCAGCAGTGAAGGGGACAGGGCCCATGAGCAGTTCTTC
>NA|TRBJ2-7|NA|TRBV7-8
CASSLGAEQYF
TGTGCCAGCAGCTTAGGTGCGGAGCAGTACTTC
>TRBD1|TRBJ2-7|NA|TRBV29-1
CSVSTPGQHVYEQYF
TGCAGCGTGAGTACCCCGGGACAGCATGTATACGAGCAGTACTTC
>NA|TRBJ2-3|few|TRBV7-9
CASSPRLVDTQYF
TGTGCCAGCAGCCCCCGACTAGTGGATACGCAGTATTTT
>NA|TRBJ2-3|few|TRBV9
CASSLDRLTSTDTQYF
TGTGCCAGCAGCCTCGACAGACTTACTAGCACAGATACGCAGTATTTT
>NA|TRBJ2-7|NA|TRBV7-9
CASSLSRSYEQYF
TGTGCCAGCAGCTTAAGTCGCTCCTACGAGCAGTACTTC
>NA|TRBJ2-4|NA|TRBV28
CASASEGYTNIQYF
TGTGCCAGCGCCTCGGAGGGGTATACAAACATTCAGTACTTC
>NA|TRBJ2-7|few|TRBV29-1
CSFLKGYEQYF
TGCAGCTTCCTTAAGGGGTACGAGCAGTACTTC
>TRBD1|TRBJ2-7|NA|TRBV29-1
CSVAEGAREQYF
TGCAGCGTTGCCGAGGGGGCGCGGGAGCAGTACTTC
>TRBD2|TRBJ2-1|NA|TRBV29-1
CSVGGLAGGSYNEQFF
TGCAGCGTTGGCGGACTAGCGGGGGGGTCATACAATGAGCAGTTCTTC
>TRBD2|TRBJ2-1|NA|TRBV29-1
CSVEIIGTSGYGVQFF
TGCAGCGTTGAAATTATAGGGACTAGCGGCTATGGAGTGCAGTTCTTC
>NA|TRBJ2-1|few|TRBV29-1
CSVSGPGGEQFF
TGCAGCGTTAGCGGCCCTGGAGGTGAGCAGTTCTTC
>NA|TRBJ1-2|NA|TRBV27
CASLPGWGNYGYTF
TGTGCCAGCCTTCCTGGTTGGGGGAACTATGGCTACACCTTC